This is a list of T cell receptor beta chains from one sample in a study of T-cell reconstitution after alpha-beta-depleted transplantation in children. From the PCR reads, TCRdb called clonotypes with MiXCR, one entry per CDR3 protein. The table lists about 460,000 distinct CDR3 sequences, around 13% of them singletons, with around 6% in the top ten. The sequencing here drew on PBMCs from the stem cell graft donor, taken from the stem cell graft. These receptors were taken from a human donor who donated a stem cell graft to a child with combined immunodeficiency. Both conserved end residues are part of each CDR3. A D gene is named only where the DNA matches it firmly. Size is stated for part of the rows, as once, few or many counts, or as a class when the clone is expanded.

v_gene	abundance	j_gene	d_gene	CDR3nt	CDR3aa
TRBV23-1	.	TRBJ2-5	.	TGCGCCAGCGTTCCGGCCAGCGGAGCCGGGGAGACCCAGTACTTC	CASVPASGAGETQYF
TRBV20-1	.	TRBJ1-6	.	TGCAGTGCTAGGGGCCCGGGGGCGCCTAATTCACCCCTCCACTTT	CSARGPGAPNSPLHF
TRBV5-1	many	TRBJ2-3	.	TGCGCCAGCACCTGGGGAAGGGTTTCAGATACGCAGTATTTT	CASTWGRVSDTQYF
TRBV4-2	few	TRBJ2-1	TRBD2	TGTGCCAGCAGCCTTCGGGGTGAGGTGGCGGGGGGGCAAAATGAGCAGTTCTTC	CASSLRGEVAGGQNEQFF
TRBV7-3	few	TRBJ2-3	.	TGTGCCAGCAGCTTAGCTAGCGCTCTCACAGATACGCAGTATTTT	CASSLASALTDTQYF
TRBV24-1	many	TRBJ2-1	TRBD2	TGTGCCACCAGTGAAAGCGGGAGTACCCTCTACAATGAGCAGTTCTTC	CATSESGSTLYNEQFF
TRBV27	once	TRBJ2-1	TRBD1	TGTGCCAGCAGCCTTGGGACAGTAGGTATCTACAATGAGCAGTTCTTC	CASSLGTVGIYNEQFF
TRBV29-1	many	TRBJ1-6	.	TGCAGCGTAAGCGTGTCCGGGGGTCTCTCACCCCTCCACTTT	CSVSVSGGLSPLHF
TRBV4-3	many	TRBJ2-3	.	TGCGCCAGCAGCCAAGAAGCCAGAAACACAGATACGCAGTATTTT	CASSQEARNTDTQYF
TRBV5-1	.	TRBJ2-7	.	TGCGCCAGCAGCTGGGGACACTCCTACGAGCAGTACTTC	CASSWGHSYEQYF
TRBV12-3/TRBV12-4	.	TRBJ1-1	.	TGTGCCAGCAGTTTCGACAGTGGAGTCGAGAACACTGAAGCTTTCTTT	CASSFDSGVENTEAFF
TRBV4-3	.	TRBJ2-1	TRBD2	TGCGCCAGCAGCCAAGGGGGAGGAACTAGCGGGAGTGTCTACAATGAGCAGTTCTTC	CASSQGGGTSGSVYNEQFF
TRBV24-1	.	TRBJ1-2	.	TGTGCCACCAGTGACCGGGGCCGCGGAAGCTATGGCTACACCTTC	CATSDRGRGSYGYTF
TRBV7-2	few	TRBJ2-3	.	TGTGCCAGCAGCTTACGGGGGATCACAGATACGCAGTATTTT	CASSLRGITDTQYF
TRBV12-3/TRBV12-4	.	TRBJ1-1	.	TGTGCCAGCAACCTAGGGGGAAGGGGGAACACTGAAGCTTTCTTT	CASNLGGRGNTEAFF
TRBV5-1	few	TRBJ1-6	TRBD1	TGCGCCAGCAGCAGAACAGGGGACGGTAATTCACCCCTCCACTTT	CASSRTGDGNSPLHF
TRBV6-2/TRBV6-3	.	TRBJ1-6	TRBD1	TGTGCCAGCAGCAGGACAGGCCATAATTCACCCCTCCACTTT	CASSRTGHNSPLHF
TRBV12-3/TRBV12-4	few	TRBJ2-7	.	TGTGCCAGCAGTCCTAGGATCCTCTACGAGCAGTACTTC	CASSPRILYEQYF
TRBV15	.	TRBJ2-2	.	TGTGCCACCTCACGGGACACCGGGGAGCTGTTTTTT	CATSRDTGELFF
TRBV20-1	.	TRBJ2-7	.	TGCAGTGCTAGAGATCGTTTCAGTGGATACGAGCAGTACTTC	CSARDRFSGYEQYF
TRBV7-8	.	TRBJ1-2	.	TGTGCCAGCAGCCAGACAGTCTATGGCTACACCTTC	CASSQTVYGYTF
TRBV12-3/TRBV12-4	.	TRBJ1-4	.	TGTGCCAGCAGTTTAGCGTCGGGGCGTAATGAAAAACTGTTTTTT	CASSLASGRNEKLFF
TRBV9	.	TRBJ2-2	.	TGTGCCAGCAGCAATCAGGGGTCCGGGGAGCTGTTTTTT	CASSNQGSGELFF
TRBV4-2	few	TRBJ2-7	.	TGTGCCAGCAGCCAAGCGATGTGGGAAGGGCAGTACTTC	CASSQAMWEGQYF
TRBV25-1	many	TRBJ2-1	.	TGTGCCAGCAGTGAATTAGGGCAGATCAATGAGCAGTTCTTC	CASSELGQINEQFF
TRBV6-2/TRBV6-3	.	TRBJ2-7	TRBD1	TGTGCCAGCAGTTACTCGGGGACAGGATATCACGAGCAGTACTTC	CASSYSGTGYHEQYF
TRBV12-3/TRBV12-4	.	TRBJ2-7	.	TGTGCCAGCAGTTTAGTTGGGCCACCCTCCTACGAGCAGTACTTC	CASSLVGPPSYEQYF
TRBV20-1	few	TRBJ2-7	TRBD1	TGCAGTGCTCCTCGGGACAGTGCCTACGAGCAGTACTTC	CSAPRDSAYEQYF
TRBV6-5	few	TRBJ2-7	TRBD1	TGTGCCAGCAGTTACTCCTCCGGACAGGGGAGGTACTACGAGCAGTACTTC	CASSYSSGQGRYYEQYF
TRBV3-1	.	TRBJ2-7	.	TGTGCCAGCAGCCAAGCGACGGGGCCCGTCGGGGAGCAGTACTTC	CASSQATGPVGEQYF
TRBV24-1	many	TRBJ2-1	TRBD2	TGTGCCACCAGTGATCCCGGATCCGGGACTACCCAAAACAATGAGCAGTTCTTC	CATSDPGSGTTQNNEQFF
TRBV12-3/TRBV12-4	.	TRBJ1-1	.	TGTGCCAGCAGCCGTGGGCGTTGGAACACTGAAGCTTTCTTT	CASSRGRWNTEAFF
TRBV29-1	.	TRBJ2-1	.	TGCAGCGTTGAAGGGGTGGCGGAAACTACGAGAAGGTCCTACAATGAGCAGTTCTTC	CSVEGVAETTRRSYNEQFF
TRBV27	few	TRBJ2-3	.	TGTGCCAGCAGTTTGGGGGGGGCCCCACCCACAGATACGCAGTATTTT	CASSLGGAPPTDTQYF
TRBV29-1	.	TRBJ2-7	TRBD2	TGCAGCGCCAGACTAGCGGGCTACTACGAGCAGTACTTC	CSARLAGYYEQYF
TRBV10-3	many	TRBJ2-4	TRBD2	TGTGCCATCGGGAGAGCGGGAGGAAACATTCAGTACTTC	CAIGRAGGNIQYF
TRBV20-1	few	TRBJ2-1	TRBD2	TGCAGTGCTAGAGATGCAGGACTAGCGGGGTTGAATGAGCAGTTCTTC	CSARDAGLAGLNEQFF
TRBV5-4	.	TRBJ2-3	.	TGTGCCAGCAGCCCCTTATCGTGGGAGGTAACAGATACGCAGTATTTT	CASSPLSWEVTDTQYF
TRBV6-1	.	TRBJ1-6	.	TGTGCCAGCACCAAGACAAACCCCTATAATTCACCCCTCCACTTT	CASTKTNPYNSPLHF
TRBV25-1	.	TRBJ2-5	TRBD2	TGTGCCAGCGGCTACGGGACTAGCGGGAGGGAAGAGACCCAGTACTTC	CASGYGTSGREETQYF
TRBV27	few	TRBJ2-3	.	TGTGCCAGCAGTTTATCGGCCAGGAGCACTAGCACAGATACGCAGTATTTT	CASSLSARSTSTDTQYF
TRBV6-5	few	TRBJ2-7	TRBD2	TGTGCCAGCAGTTACCTTGGACTAGCGGAAAACGAGCAGTACTTC	CASSYLGLAENEQYF
TRBV29-1	.	TRBJ2-7	.	TGCAGCGTTGAAACGGACTCGACCTACGAGCAGTACTTC	CSVETDSTYEQYF